The 28 T cell receptor beta chains below all came from one sample that was sequenced in a study of blood T cell repertoires in COVID-19. The assay was immunoSEQ multiplex PCR, and TCRdb's table has in-frame clones only and misses some. In the table there are around 170,000 clones, approximately 74% of which are singletons. Material for sequencing was peripheral blood. These receptors originate from a woman of 80 years or more with acute or convalescent COVID-19.

The table lists this clone with a few counts. This chain uses TRBV18 with TRBJ2-5, with D possibly matching TRBD2 (5 bases). The CDR3 runs 13 residues. The germline V gene encodes CDR1 KGHSH and CDR2 LQKENI. Trimming removed 5 bases at V and 2 bases at J, with 9 bases between. CDR3 amino acids: CASSARGQETQYF. DNA for the CDR3: TGTGCCAGCTCAGCTCGGGGACAAGAGACCCAGTACTTC. The variable domain in full, completed from reference TRBV18 and TRBJ2-5, reads NAGVMQNPRHLVRRRGQEARLRCSPMKGHSHVYWYRQLPEEGLKFMVYLQKENIIDESGMPKERFSAEFPKEGPSILRIQQVVRGDSAAYFCASSARGQETQYFGPGTRLLVL.

Concerning this clone itself: At one end the junction does not follow the germline gene, possibly because of a read error. This chain joins TRBV25-1 and TRBJ1-2; D remains ambiguous. Looked up from germline, CDR1 is MGHDK and CDR2 is SYGVNS. The CDR3 has 14 residues. The CDR3 DNA reads as TGTGCCAGCAGTTTCGTCTCCTCTAAGTATGGCTACACCTTC. Amino acid sequence: CASSFVSSKYGYTF.

The chain uses TRBV28 and TRBJ1-4, with TRBD1 matching over 7 bases. There are 13 residues in the CDR3. Germline V CDR1 and CDR2: MDHEN, SYDVKM. With 9 bases clipped from V and 6 bases from J, the junction kept 7 bases outside the gene matches. The CDR3 DNA reads TGTGCCAGGCGAGACAGGGTAGATGAAAAACTGTTTTTT. Protein: CARRDRVDEKLFF.

This rearrangement joins TRBV19 to TRBJ2-7, with 11 bases identical to TRBD2. From germline, CDR1 is LNHDA and CDR2 SQIVND (reference sequence). V was clipped by 3 bases and J by 7 bases; unmatched bases: 8. This CDR3 has 15 amino acids. This CDR3 reads CASSISLAGGTEQYF. The CDR3 coding sequence is TGTGCCAGTAGTATTTCTCTAGCGGGGGGTACGGAGCAGTACTTC.

CDR3 bases: TGTGCCAGCAGTTTATTTTCGGGGGGGGCTCAAGAGACCCAGTACTTC. Its protein is CASSLFSGGAQETQYF. V and J are TRBV27 and TRBJ2-5; the match to TRBD2 covers 8 bases. The germline V gene has CDR1 MNHEY and CDR2 SMNVEV (reference sequence). The CDR3 loop spans 16 amino acids. V was pared by 1 base and J by 2 bases, with 6 bases of the junction left unmatched.

V and J are TRBV11-2 and TRBJ2-7; TRBD2 matches at 10 bases. Unmatched junction bases numbered 3, after V lost 2 bases and J lost 2 bases. The length of the CDR3 is 15 residues. Germline CDR1 and CDR2: SGHAT and FQNNGV. DNA for the CDR3: TGTGCCAGCAGCTTAACTAGCGGGATGACCTACGAGCAGTACTTC. It yields the protein CASSLTSGMTYEQYF.

The V and J genes are TRBV7-9 and TRBJ1-5, with TRBD1 matching over 8 bases. The germline V gene has CDR1 SEHNR and CDR2 FQNEAQ (reference sequence). The CDR3 is 14 amino acids. V trimming: 5 bases; J trimming: 7 bases; junction bases outside the gene matches: 7. The CDR3 coding sequence is TGTGCCAGCAGCCGCGGACAGGGTGAACAGCCCCAGCATTTT. Translating it yields CASSRGQGEQPQHF.

This clone was seen a single time. One end of the junction fails to match germline, which may point to a read error. J is TRBJ1-2 and V is TRBV12-3 or TRBV12-4, with 8 nucleotides matching TRBD1. This CDR3 spans 12 amino acids. The chain's CDR3 is CASSLEESDRAF. CDR3 nucleotide sequence: TGTGCCAGCAGTTTAGAGGAGTCGGACAGGGCATTC.

The chain is built from TRBV3-1 (or the pseudogene TRBV3-2) and TRBJ1-2; D might be TRBD1 (6 bases). CDR3 length equals 13 residues. The V end lost 1 base, the J end lost 8 bases, and 11 bases lay between the germline ends. Germline CDR1 and CDR2: LGHDT and YNNKEL (reference sequence). In nucleotides, the CDR3 is TGTGCCAGCAGCCAAGCAGGGGCAGAAGGCTACACCTTC. It is translated as CASSQAGAEGYTF.

J is TRBJ2-1 and V is TRBV29-1, with 8 bases that match TRBD2. V was clipped by 1 base and J by 1 base; unmatched bases: 15. The CDR3 length is 19 residues. Germline V gene sequence: CDR1 SQVTM, CDR2 ANQGSEA. CDR3 loop: CSVEGVMLAGARSYNEQFF. In DNA, the CDR3 is TGCAGCGTTGAAGGAGTTATGCTAGCGGGTGCCCGGTCCTACAATGAGCAGTTCTTC.

The chain combines TRBV4-2 with TRBJ2-1; 8 bases fit TRBD2. This CDR3 comprises 16 residues. After removal of 0 bases from V and 2 bases from J, the junction contained 3 bases not matched to a gene. In germline, CDR1 is LGHNA, CDR2 YNFKEQ. CDR3 nucleotides: TGTGCCAGCAGCCAAGATAGGGGACTAGCCTACAATGAGCAGTTCTTC. It yields the protein CASSQDRGLAYNEQFF.

This rearrangement joins TRBV6-4 to TRBJ2-1; TRBD1 aligns across 9 bases. V was clipped by 6 bases and J by 4 bases; unmatched bases: 7. CDR1 and CDR2 (germline): MRHNA, SNTAGT. This CDR3 is 15 amino acids long. The CDR3 sequence is CASRQPGQGYNEQFF. The CDR3 DNA sequence: TGTGCCAGCAGGCAACCGGGACAGGGATACAATGAGCAGTTCTTC.

Only a few counts were recorded for this clone. The V and J genes are TRBV5-1 and TRBJ2-7; 8 nucleotides align to TRBD2. There are 18 residues in the CDR3. Trimming at V came to 7 bases and at J to 0 bases, leaving 18 bases not matched to a gene. Looked up from germline, CDR1 is SGHRS and CDR2 is YFSETQ. CDR3 coding DNA: TGCGCCAGCTCGAGGGGCCTTTCAGTACTAGCGGACTCCTACGAGCAGTACTTC. This encodes CASSRGLSVLADSYEQYF.

The V gene is TRBV7-2, the J gene TRBJ2-3; a possible D gene is TRBD2 (5 bases). V was trimmed by 0 bases and J by 2 bases, leaving 12 bases between them. The CDR3 contains 16 residues. Per the germline V gene, CDR1 is SGHTA and CDR2 is FQGNSA. This CDR3 is CASSLARVAPTDTQYF. CDR3 coding DNA: TGTGCCAGCAGCTTAGCGCGGGTTGCCCCCACAGATACGCAGTATTTT.

The count of this clone is one. This rearrangement joins TRBV3-1 (or the pseudogene TRBV3-2) to TRBJ2-6, with D uncertain. Trimming removed 0 bases from V and 9 bases from J, with 6 bases in between. Per the germline V gene, CDR1 is LGHDT and CDR2 is YNNKEL (reference sequence). The CDR3 sequence is 13 residues long. CDR3 nucleotide sequence: TGTGCCAGCAGCCAAGACGGAGTCAACGTCCTGACTTTC. The encoded protein is CASSQDGVNVLTF.

This clone was seen a handful of times. The chain combines TRBV6-2 or TRBV6-3 with TRBJ2-7; maybe TRBD1 (5 bases). Trimming cost V 0 bases and J 0 bases, with 15 bases left between them. CDR3 size: 17 residues. Per germline, CDR1 MNHEY and CDR2 SVGEGT. In nucleotides, the CDR3 is TGTGCCAGCAGTTACTCGATGTTCGACAGTAGCTCCTACGAGCAGTACTTC. It specifies CASSYSMFDSSSYEQYF.

This chain links TRBV6-2 or TRBV6-3 with TRBJ1-5; D gene uncertain. Trimming stripped 2 bases from V and 9 bases from J, with 14 bases between. Germline CDR1 is MNHEY and CDR2 is SVGEGT. The CDR3 extends over 14 amino acids. CDR3 DNA sequence: TGTGCCAGCAGTTACGACGAGGCGTTCGGGCCCCAGCATTTT. Amino acids: CASSYDEAFGPQHF.

The chain employs TRBV2 and TRBJ2-1; a possible D gene is TRBD1 (6 bases). CDR1 and CDR2 (germline): SNHLY, FYNNEI. The CDR3 is 13 amino acids. Trimming pared 6 bases from V and 2 bases from J, leaving 8 bases between. This CDR3 is CASRGAPYNEQFF. CDR3 nucleotides: TGTGCCAGCAGGGGGGCCCCCTACAATGAGCAGTTCTTC.

The chain combines TRBV7-9 with TRBJ2-7; 7 nucleotides align to TRBD1. The CDR3 covers 14 residues. The germline gives CDR1 SEHNR, CDR2 FQNEAQ (reference sequence). Trimming took 2 bases from V and 2 from J; bases not matched to a gene: 3. CDR3: CASSLSQGAYEQYF. The CDR3 DNA sequence: TGTGCCAGCAGCTTATCTCAGGGGGCCTACGAGCAGTACTTC.

The chain recombines TRBV18 with TRBJ1-5; 11 nucleotides line up with TRBD1. CDR3 length: 15 residues. Per the germline V gene, CDR1 is KGHSH and CDR2 is LQKENI. V shed 3 bases and J 8 bases; nucleotides not matched to a gene: 6. CDR3: CASSPWGQGVEPQHF. CDR3 DNA sequence: TGTGCCAGCTCACCGTGGGGACAGGGGGTAGAGCCCCAGCATTTT.

The chain links TRBV19 to TRBJ2-2, with D perhaps matching TRBD2 (6 bases). CDR3 size: 13 residues. Germline V gives CDR1 LNHDA, CDR2 SQIVND (reference sequence). V shed 7 bases and J shed 5 bases, with 11 bases lying between them. CDR3 loop: CASTPSVTGELFF. The CDR3 nucleotides read TGTGCCAGTACCCCTAGCGTAACCGGGGAGCTGTTTTTT. The variable domain in full, completed from reference TRBV19 and TRBJ2-2, reads DGGITQSPKYLFRKEGQNVTLSCEQNLNHDAMYWYRQDPGQGLRLIYYSQIVNDFQKGDIAEGYSVSREKKESFPLTVTSAQKNPTAFYLCASTPSVTGELFFGEGSRLTVL.

This clone has only a few counts. This chain uses TRBV28 with TRBJ1-5, with D possibly TRBD1 on 5 matching bases. The CDR3 contains 16 residues. The V end lost 6 bases, the J end lost 1 base, and 16 bases lay between the germline ends. Germline assignment: CDR1 MDHEN and CDR2 SYDVKM. The DNA for the CDR3 is TGTGCCAGCAGGGAATCGACAGCGAGGAGCAATCAGCCCCAGCATTTT. The encoded protein is CASRESTARSNQPQHF.

The rearrangement links TRBV7-2 to TRBJ2-5; 7 bases match TRBD2. The germline V gene encodes CDR1 SGHTA and CDR2 FQGNSA. V dropped 1 base and J dropped 4; count of bases not matched to a gene: 9. The CDR3 covers 16 residues. The CDR3 region is CASSLGLAGDRETQYF. The CDR3 DNA reads TGTGCCAGCAGCTTAGGTTTGGCGGGAGACAGAGAGACCCAGTACTTC.

There are a few counts of this clone. The chain is built from TRBV3-1 (or the pseudogene TRBV3-2) and TRBJ1-5, with 8 bases aligning to TRBD1. V shed 1 base, J shed 6 bases, and the junction held 8 bases outside the gene matches. CDR3 length: 16 residues. CDR1 is LGHDT, CDR2 YNNKEL, per germline (reference sequence). The DNA of the CDR3 is TGTGCCAGCAGCCAAGGGGCAGGGGGCGGGGTTCAGCCCCAGCATTTT. Its protein product is CASSQGAGGGVQPQHF.

The chain is built from TRBV19 and TRBJ2-3, with 7 positions matching TRBD2. Looked up from germline, CDR1 is LNHDA and CDR2 is SQIVND (reference sequence). This CDR3 has 14 residues. V was pared by 8 bases and J by 2 bases, with 7 bases of the junction left unmatched. CDR3 amino acids: CASRPGGATDTQYF. DNA for the CDR3: TGTGCCAGTCGACCGGGAGGCGCCACAGATACGCAGTATTTT.

The chain employs TRBV18 and TRBJ1-5, with 11 bases aligning to TRBD1. Germline CDR1 reads KGHSH; CDR2 reads LQKENI. Losses at the gene ends were 5 bases for V and 2 bases for J; bases not matched to a gene: 8. CDR3 length equals 17 residues. In nucleotides, the CDR3 is TGTGCCAGCTCAGCCGGACAGGGGGCCGTTCGCAATCAGCCCCAGCATTTT. The encoded protein is CASSAGQGAVRNQPQHF.

The CDR3 coding sequence is TGTGCATCTCGTTTAGCGTGGAACACCGGGGAGCTGTTTTTT. This encodes CASRLAWNTGELFF. The V and J genes are TRBV9 and TRBJ2-2; D may be TRBD2 (5 bases). This CDR3 contains 14 residues. The germline V gene has CDR1 SGDLS and CDR2 YYNGEE.

This clone was detected once. The chain links TRBV9 to TRBJ2-1; the D gene is possibly TRBD2 (6 bases). Trimming stripped 0 bases from V and 8 bases from J, with 24 bases between. This CDR3 comprises 18 residues. Germline V gene data show CDR1 as SGDLS and CDR2 as YYNGEE. The CDR3 loop is CASSVVGLSGQGGDEQFF. For the CDR3, the DNA is TGTGCCAGCAGCGTAGTGGGACTCAGCGGGCAAGGAGGGGATGAGCAGTTCTTC.